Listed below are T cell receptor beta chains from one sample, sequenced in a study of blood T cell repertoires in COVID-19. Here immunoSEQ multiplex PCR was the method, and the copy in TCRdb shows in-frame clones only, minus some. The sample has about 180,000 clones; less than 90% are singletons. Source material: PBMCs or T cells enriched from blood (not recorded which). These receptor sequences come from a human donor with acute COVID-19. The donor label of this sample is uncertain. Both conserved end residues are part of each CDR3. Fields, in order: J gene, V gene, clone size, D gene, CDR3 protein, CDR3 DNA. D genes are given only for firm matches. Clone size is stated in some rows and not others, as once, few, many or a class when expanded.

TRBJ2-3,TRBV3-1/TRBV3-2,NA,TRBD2,CASSPSGGTDTQYF,TGTGCCAGCAGCCCTAGCGGGGGCACAGATACGCAGTATTTT
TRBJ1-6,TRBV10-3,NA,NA,CAISEGGGDNSPLHF,TGTGCCATCAGTGAAGGAGGGGGGGATAATTCACCCCTCCACTTT
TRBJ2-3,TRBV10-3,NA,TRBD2,CASTGLGDSDTQYF,TGTGCCTCAACAGGACTAGGGGACTCAGATACGCAGTATTTT
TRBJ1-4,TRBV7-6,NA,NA,CASSFTGSDEKLFF,TGTGCCAGCAGCTTCACAGGGAGCGATGAAAAACTGTTTTTT
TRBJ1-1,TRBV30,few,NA,CAWTGGRGNTEAFF,TGTGCCTGGACCGGGGGGCGGGGGAACACTGAAGCTTTCTTT
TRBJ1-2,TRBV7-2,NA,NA,CASSVSGGTYGYTF,TGTGCCAGCAGCGTGTCGGGGGGAACATATGGCTACACCTTC
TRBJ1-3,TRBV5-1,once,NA,CASSLTPGFSGNTIYF,TGCGCCAGCAGCTTAACCCCGGGTTTCTCTGGAAACACCATATATTTT
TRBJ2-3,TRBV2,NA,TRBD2,CASSDDGGGASTQYF,TGTGCCAGCAGCGATGATGGCGGGGGGGCCTCTACGCAGTATTTT
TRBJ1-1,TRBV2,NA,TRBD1,CARQGDTEAFF,TGTGCCAGACAGGGGGACACTGAAGCTTTCTTT
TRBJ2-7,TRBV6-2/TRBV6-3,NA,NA,CASSYGGGADEQYF,TGTGCCAGCAGTTATGGCGGGGGCGCGGACGAGCAGTACTTC
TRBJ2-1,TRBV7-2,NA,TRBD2,CASSLATSGGLYNEQFF,TGTGCCAGCAGCCTGGCGACTAGCGGGGGTCTTTACAATGAGCAGTTCTTC
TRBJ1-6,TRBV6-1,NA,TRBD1,CASSEGTGKNSPLHF,TGTGCCAGCAGTGAGGGGACAGGGAAGAACTCACCCCTCCACTTT
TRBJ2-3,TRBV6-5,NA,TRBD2,CASTLSGTSTDTQYF,TGTGCCAGCACCCTTAGCGGGACTAGCACAGATACGCAGTATTTT
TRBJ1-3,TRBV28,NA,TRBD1,CASSLAGQLVGNTIYF,TGTGCCAGCAGTCTCGCGGGACAGCTCGTCGGGAACACCATATATTTT
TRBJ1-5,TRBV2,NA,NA,CASSFGQNQPQHF,TGTGCCAGCAGCTTCGGACAGAATCAGCCCCAGCATTTT
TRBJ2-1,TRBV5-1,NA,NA,CASSLGWSGDNEQFF,TGCGCCAGCAGCTTGGGCTGGTCAGGGGACAATGAGCAGTTCTTC
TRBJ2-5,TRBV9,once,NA,CASSVAPEVQETQYF,TGTGCCAGCAGCGTAGCCCCGGAGGTCCAAGAGACCCAGTACTTC
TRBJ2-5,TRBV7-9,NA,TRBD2,CASSFPAGDQETQYF,TGTGCCAGCAGCTTTCCAGCGGGGGATCAAGAGACCCAGTACTTC
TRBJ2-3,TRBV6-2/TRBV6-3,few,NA,CASSPPGTDTQYF,TGTGCCAGCAGTCCCCCCGGGACAGATACGCAGTATTTT
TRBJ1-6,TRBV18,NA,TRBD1,CASSPGTGGDSPLHF,TGTGCCAGCTCACCCGGGACAGGGGGCGATTCACCCCTCCACTTT
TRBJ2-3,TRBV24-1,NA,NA,CATSDPPQGIGTDTQYF,TGTGCCACCAGTGACCCCCCTCAGGGGATTGGTACAGATACGCAGTATTTT
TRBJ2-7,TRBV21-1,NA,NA,CASSPAGQGLPTCYEQYF,TGTGCCAGCAGCCCCGCGGGACAGGGACTACCAACGTGCTACGAGCAGTACTTC
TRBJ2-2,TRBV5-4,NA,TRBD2,CASSLRGGNTGELFF,TGTGCCAGCAGCTTGCGGGGGGGGAACACCGGGGAGCTGTTTTTT
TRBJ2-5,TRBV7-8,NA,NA,CASSSPGVAAAQYF,TGTGCCAGCAGCTCGCCGGGGGTAGCAGCGGCCCAGTACTTC
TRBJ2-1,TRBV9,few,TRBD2,CASSLAGLAGFNEQFF,TGTGCCAGCAGCCTAGCCGGTCTAGCGGGGTTTAATGAGCAGTTCTTC
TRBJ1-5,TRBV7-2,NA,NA,CASSLSNQPQHF,TGTGCCAGCAGCTTATCAAATCAGCCCCAGCATTTT
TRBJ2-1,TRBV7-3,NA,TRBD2,CASSLALADYNEQFF,TGTGCCAGCAGCTTAGCACTAGCGGACTACAATGAGCAGTTCTTC
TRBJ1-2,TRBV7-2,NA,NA,CASSSGAGLGGRGDYGYTF,TGTGCTAGCAGCTCCGGGGCAGGGTTAGGTGGCAGGGGAGACTATGGCTACACCTTC
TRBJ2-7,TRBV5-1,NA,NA,CASRLALQEAQQYF,TGCGCCAGCAGGCTAGCGCTCCAGGAGGCGCAGCAGTACTTC
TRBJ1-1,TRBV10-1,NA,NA,CASLGGGDTEAFF,TGCGCCAGCCTGGGGGGGGGTGACACTGAAGCTTTCTTT
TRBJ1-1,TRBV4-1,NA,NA,CASSQDMIGREAFF,TGCGCCAGCAGCCAAGATATGATCGGCAGGGAAGCTTTCTTT
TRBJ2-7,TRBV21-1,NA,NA,CASSKELTLSYEQYF,TGTGCCAGCAGCAAAGAATTGACACTGTCCTACGAGCAGTACTTC
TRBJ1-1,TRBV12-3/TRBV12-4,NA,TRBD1,CASSPTGATEAFF,TGTGCCAGCAGCCCAACAGGGGCCACTGAAGCTTTCTTT
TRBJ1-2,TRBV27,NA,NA,CASSFDSAYGYTF,TGTGCCAGCAGTTTCGATAGCGCCTATGGCTACACCTTC
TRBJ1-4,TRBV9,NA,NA,CASSIRPSGEKLFF,TGTGCCAGCAGCATTCGGCCTTCAGGAGAAAAACTGTTTTTT
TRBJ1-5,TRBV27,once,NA,CASSRLAGQNQPQHF,TGTGCCAGCTCCCGGTTGGCGGGGCAAAATCAGCCCCAGCATTTT
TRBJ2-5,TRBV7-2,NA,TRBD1,CASSAPGQGWLETQYF,TGTGCCAGCAGCGCGCCGGGACAGGGCTGGTTGGAGACCCAGTACTTC
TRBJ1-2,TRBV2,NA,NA,CASKRSGNYGYTF,TGTGCCAGCAAAAGGTCAGGGAACTATGGCTACACCTTC
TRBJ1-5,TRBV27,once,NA,CASSLSITGDQPQHF,TGTGCCAGCAGTTTATCGATAACGGGGGATCAGCCCCAGCATTTT
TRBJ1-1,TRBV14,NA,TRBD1,CASSVRTGRYTEAFF,TGTGCCAGCAGCGTTCGGACAGGGCGTTACACTGAAGCTTTCTTT
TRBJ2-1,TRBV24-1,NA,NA,CATSSGGTNNEQFF,TGTGCCACCAGCTCAGGGGGGACCAACAATGAGCAGTTCTTC
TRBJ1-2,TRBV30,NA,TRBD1,CAWSPGQRHGYTF,TGTGCCTGGAGCCCGGGACAGAGGCATGGCTACACCTTC
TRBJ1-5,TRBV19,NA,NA,CASSIRESNQPQHF,TGTGCCAGTAGTATCCGGGAGAGCAATCAGCCCCAGCATTTT
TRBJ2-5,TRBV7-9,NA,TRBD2,CASSLAGGGQETQYF,TGTGCCAGCAGCTTGGCGGGAGGGGGGCAAGAGACCCAGTACTTC
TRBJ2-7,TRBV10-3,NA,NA,CAISEERGSHSYEQYF,TGTGCCATCAGTGAGGAAAGGGGGTCCCACTCCTACGAGCAGTACTTC
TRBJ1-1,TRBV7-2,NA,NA,CASSLDSREAFF,TGTGCCAGCAGCTTAGACTCCAGGGAAGCTTTCTTT
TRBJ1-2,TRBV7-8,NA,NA,CASSHSDGDYGYTF,TGTGCCAGCAGCCATTCAGACGGAGACTATGGCTACACCTTC
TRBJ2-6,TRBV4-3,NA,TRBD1,CASSLGTGVYSGANVLTF,TGCGCCAGCAGCCTGGGGACAGGGGTTTACTCTGGGGCCAACGTCCTGACTTTC
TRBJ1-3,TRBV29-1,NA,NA,CSVAGHHSGNTIYF,TGCAGCGTTGCGGGACACCACTCTGGAAACACCATATATTTT
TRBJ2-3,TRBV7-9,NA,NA,CASSLSRRTDTQYF,TGTGCCAGCAGCTTATCCAGGCGCACAGATACGCAGTATTTT